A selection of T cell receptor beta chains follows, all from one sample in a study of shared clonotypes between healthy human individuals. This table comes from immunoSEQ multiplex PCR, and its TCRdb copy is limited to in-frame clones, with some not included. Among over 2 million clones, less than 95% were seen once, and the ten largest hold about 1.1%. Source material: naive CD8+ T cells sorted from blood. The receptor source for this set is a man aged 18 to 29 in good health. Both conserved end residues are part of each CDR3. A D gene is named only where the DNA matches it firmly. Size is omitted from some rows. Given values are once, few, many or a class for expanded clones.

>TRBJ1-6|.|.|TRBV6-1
TGTGCCAGCAGTCACCGGGACTTTCCACCCCTCCACTTT
CASSHRDFPPLHF
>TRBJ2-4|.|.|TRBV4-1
TGCGCCAGCAGCCAAGTACAGGGAGGCAAAAACATTCAGTACTTC
CASSQVQGGKNIQYF
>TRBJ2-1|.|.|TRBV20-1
TGCAGTGCTAGGCCAATCAATGAGCAGTTCTTC
CSARPINEQFF
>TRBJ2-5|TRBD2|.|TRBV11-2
TGTGCCAGCAGCCTCCGCCTAGCGGGAGATCAAGAGACCCAGTACTTC
CASSLRLAGDQETQYF
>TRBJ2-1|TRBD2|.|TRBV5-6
TGTGCCAGCAGCCCCGGGACTAGCGGGTACAATGAGCAGTTCTTC
CASSPGTSGYNEQFF
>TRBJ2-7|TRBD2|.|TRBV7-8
TGTGCCAGCAGCTTAACTAGCGGGAGCTCCTACGAGCAGTACTTC
CASSLTSGSSYEQYF
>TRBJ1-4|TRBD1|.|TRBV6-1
TGTGCCAGCAGTGCCTTGGACAGGGGAGGGGGCGGGAATGAAAAACTGTTTTTT
CASSALDRGGGGNEKLFF
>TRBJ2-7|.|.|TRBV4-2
TGTGCCAGCAGAGGGCCCACTTCCACCGAGCAGTACTTC
CASRGPTSTEQYF
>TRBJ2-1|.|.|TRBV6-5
TGTGCCAGCAGCCCTTCTTCCGGCTATGAGCAGTTCTTC
CASSPSSGYEQFF
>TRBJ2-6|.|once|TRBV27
TGTGCCAGCAGTGCAGGGGCGGTTTCTGGGGCCAACGTCCTGACTTTC
CASSAGAVSGANVLTF
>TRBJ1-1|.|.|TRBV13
TGTGCCAGCAGCTTAGTGGCCACTGAAGCTTTCTTT
CASSLVATEAFF
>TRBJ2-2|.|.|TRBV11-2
TGTGCCAGCAGCCTTCTCGGGACCGGGGAGCTGTTTTTT
CASSLLGTGELFF
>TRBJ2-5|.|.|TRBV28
TGTGCCAGCAGTCCCCTTCCTGGTGCAGAGACCCAGTACTTC
CASSPLPGAETQYF
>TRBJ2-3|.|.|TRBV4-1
TGCGCCAGCAGCCAAGTTCGTTCGGGGGCTACGCAGTATTTT
CASSQVRSGATQYF
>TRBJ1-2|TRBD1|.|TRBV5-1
TGCGCCAGCAGCGCCCCCGGGACAGGATCTAAGGGTGAGACCTTC
CASSAPGTGSKGETF
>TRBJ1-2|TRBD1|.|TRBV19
TGTGCCAGTAGTATCCCACGGGACAGGGGTCACTATGGCTACACCTTC
CASSIPRDRGHYGYTF
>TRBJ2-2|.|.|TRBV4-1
TGCGCCAGCAGCCAATACCGGGGCTCCGGGGAGCTGTTTTTT
CASSQYRGSGELFF
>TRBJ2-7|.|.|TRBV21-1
TGTGTCTGCGAGGGAGAGCAGTACTTC
CVCEGEQYF
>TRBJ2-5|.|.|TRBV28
TGTGCCAGCAGCTTGGACACGCAAGAGACCCAGTACTTC
CASSLDTQETQYF
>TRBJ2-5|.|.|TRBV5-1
TGCGCCAGCAGTACAAACTCGGACGGACCTCATGAGACCCAGTACTTC
CASSTNSDGPHETQYF
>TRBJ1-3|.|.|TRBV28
TGTGCCAGCAAAGGAAACACCATATATTTT
CASKGNTIYF
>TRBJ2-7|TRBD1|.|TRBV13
TGTGCCAGCAGCGCCCCGGGACAGGGGACCTACGAGCAGTACTTC
CASSAPGQGTYEQYF
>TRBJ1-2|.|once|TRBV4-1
TGCGCCAGCAGCCAAACAGAGACAGTTAACTATGGCTACACCTTC
CASSQTETVNYGYTF
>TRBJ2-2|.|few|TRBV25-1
TGTGCCAGCAGTGATAGGGACGGAGGAATGATGGAGCTGTTTTTT
CASSDRDGGMMELFF
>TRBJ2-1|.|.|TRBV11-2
TGTGCCAGCAGCTTGGTGCCGCTTCGCGATGAGCAGTTCTTC
CASSLVPLRDEQFF
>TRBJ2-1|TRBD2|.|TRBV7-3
TGTGCCAGCAGCAAGGGACTAGCGGGGGTATACAATGAGCAGTTCTTC
CASSKGLAGVYNEQFF
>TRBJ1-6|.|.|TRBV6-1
TGTGCCAGCAGTGATCCGACAGCCAGATATAATTCACCCCTCCACTTT
CASSDPTARYNSPLHF
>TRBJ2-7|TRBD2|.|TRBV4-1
TGCGCCAGCAGCCAATTAGCGGGAGGGAAGTACGAGCAGTACTTC
CASSQLAGGKYEQYF
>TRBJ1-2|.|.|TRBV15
TGTGCCACCAGCAGAGATCTGGCGGACCTTCTCGGCTACACCTTC
CATSRDLADLLGYTF
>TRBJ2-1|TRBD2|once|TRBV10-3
TGTGCCATCAGCGGGACTAGCGGGGGGCCCGCCTACAATGAGCAGTTCTTC
CAISGTSGGPAYNEQFF
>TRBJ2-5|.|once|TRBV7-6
TGTGCCAGCAGCGAGATAAGGACTTCCCAAGAGACCCAGTACTTC
CASSEIRTSQETQYF
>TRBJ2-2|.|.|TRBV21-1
TGTGCCAGCAGCTCAGGAGGGGTCACCGGGGAGCTGTTTTTT
CASSSGGVTGELFF
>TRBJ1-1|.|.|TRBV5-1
TGCGCCAGCAGCTCGACGCTGACAGCTGAAGCTTTCTTT
CASSSTLTAEAFF
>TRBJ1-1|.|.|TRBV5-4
TGTGCCAGCAGCTTCCATGAATCTGAAGCTTTCTTT
CASSFHESEAFF
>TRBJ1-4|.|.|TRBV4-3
TGCGCCAGCAGCCAAGATGTGGGGCCAACTAATGAAAAACTGTTTTTT
CASSQDVGPTNEKLFF
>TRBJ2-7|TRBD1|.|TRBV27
TGTGCCAGCAGTAAGTTAATCACAGGGGACGAGCAGTACTTC
CASSKLITGDEQYF
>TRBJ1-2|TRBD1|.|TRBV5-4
TGTGCCAGCAGCTTGACAGGGGCGGGCTATGGCTACACCTTC
CASSLTGAGYGYTF
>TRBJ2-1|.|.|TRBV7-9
TGTGCCAGCAGCTCAACGACAGCCTACAATGAGCAGTTCTTC
CASSSTTAYNEQFF
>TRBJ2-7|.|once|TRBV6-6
TGTGCCAGCACCCCGGGTGCCCACGAGCAGTACTTC
CASTPGAHEQYF
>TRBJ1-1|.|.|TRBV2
TGTGCCAGCAGTACAGGTTTGAACACTGAAGCTTTCTTT
CASSTGLNTEAFF
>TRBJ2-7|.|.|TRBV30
TGTGCCGGGGGACTCACCCGCCACGAGCAGTACTTC
CAGGLTRHEQYF
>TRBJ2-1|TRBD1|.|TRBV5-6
TGTGCCAGCAGCCCCGGGACAGGAGCTCATGAGCAGTTCTTC
CASSPGTGAHEQFF
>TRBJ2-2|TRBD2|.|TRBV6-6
TGTGCCAGCAGTTACGAGCGGGAGATCCCCGGGGAGCTGTTTTTT
CASSYEREIPGELFF
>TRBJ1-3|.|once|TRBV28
TGTGCCAGCATTTCACCCGGGCCCCTCGAACCTGGAAACACCATATATTTT
CASISPGPLEPGNTIYF
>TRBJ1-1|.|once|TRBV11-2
TGTGCCAGCAGCTTAGGTTCAGGGGTTGAAGCTTTCTTT
CASSLGSGVEAFF
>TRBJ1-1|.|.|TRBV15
TGTGCCACCAGCAGAGATGAGGGACTGATGACTGAAGCTTTCTTT
CATSRDEGLMTEAFF
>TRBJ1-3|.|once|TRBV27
TGTGCCAGCAGTTTAGGGGGTTCTGGAAACACCATATATTTT
CASSLGGSGNTIYF
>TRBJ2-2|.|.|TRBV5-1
TGCGCCAGCATGGCCCAGGTGGCCCACGCCGGGGAGCTGTTTTTT
CASMAQVAHAGELFF
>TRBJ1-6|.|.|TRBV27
TGTGCCAGCAGTTTAATGGGAGCCAATTCACCCCTCCACTTT
CASSLMGANSPLHF
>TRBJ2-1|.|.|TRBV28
TGTGCCAGCAGTTTGTACAGGAGCTCCTACAATGAGCAGTTCTTC
CASSLYRSSYNEQFF
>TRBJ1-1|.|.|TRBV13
TGTGCCAGCAGCCTGACAGGATGGAACACTGAAGCTTTCTTT
CASSLTGWNTEAFF
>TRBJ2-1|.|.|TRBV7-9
TGTGCCAGCAGCTTTATGGGACTCGTCGAAGATGAGCAGTTCTTC
CASSFMGLVEDEQFF
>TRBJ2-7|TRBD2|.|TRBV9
TGTGCCAGCAGCGTAGGAAACGGGCCTAGCGGAACCTACGAGCAGTACTTC
CASSVGNGPSGTYEQYF
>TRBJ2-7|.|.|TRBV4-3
TGCGCCAGCAGCCAAGACTCGTACACCAGCTCCTACGAGCAGTACTTC
CASSQDSYTSSYEQYF
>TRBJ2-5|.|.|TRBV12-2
TGTGCAAGTCGCTTAGCGGCGATTGAACATAAGACAGTTCGTCAAGAGACCCAGTACTTC
CASRLAAIEHKTVRQETQYF
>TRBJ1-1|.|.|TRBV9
TGTGCCAGCAGCCTAGGGGGGGTGAACACTGAAGCTTTCTTT
CASSLGGVNTEAFF
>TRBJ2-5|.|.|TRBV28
TGTGCCAGCAGTTCTCTACAGGGTGGCTGGCAGGAGACCCAGTACTTC
CASSSLQGGWQETQYF